One sample yielded the 15 T cell receptor beta chains listed below, sequenced in a study of cytomegalovirus exposure and HLA in healthy donors. PCR used 60 Vbeta primers and 13 Jbeta primers. The repertoire was sequenced with immunoSEQ multiplex PCR; TCRdb's copy has only in-frame clones and lacks some. Of about 190,000 clones listed, around 75% are singletons. The sequencing sample was made of PBMCs. The receptors were gathered from a woman between 25 and 40 years old in good health and CMV-seropositive.

The chain recombines TRBV30 with TRBJ2-5; 12 nucleotides agree with TRBD2. Trimming cost V 3 bases and J 5 bases; bases outside gene matches: 7. Looked up from germline, CDR1 is GTSNPN and CDR2 is SVGIG (reference sequence). The CDR3 is made up of 15 amino acids. CDR3 nucleotides: TGTGCCTGGAGCCCGACTAGCGGGAGCGGGGAGACCCAGTACTTC. Protein product: CAWSPTSGSGETQYF.

This clone was seen a single time. V and J are TRBV2 and TRBJ1-6; 7 bases are a match to TRBD1. Unmatched junction bases numbered 3, after V lost 6 bases and J lost 4 bases. This CDR3 is 14 amino acids long. CDR1 and CDR2 from the germline V gene are SNHLY and FYNNEI. CDR3 in amino acids: CASRTGRYNSPLHF. The CDR3 bases are TGTGCCAGCAGGACAGGGAGGTATAATTCACCCCTCCACTTT.

This chain uses TRBV19 with TRBJ1-4, with D possibly matching TRBD1 (5 bases). Between the trimmed V and J ends, which lost 6 bases and 0 bases, there was a span of 8 bases. Germline V lookup: CDR1 LNHDA, CDR2 SQIVND (reference sequence). This CDR3 region has 14 residues. The CDR3 sequence is CASRRGATNEKLFF. CDR3 DNA: TGTGCCAGTAGGCGGGGGGCAACTAATGAAAAACTGTTTTTT.

The sample holds one count of this clone. V is TRBV4-1 and J is TRBJ2-7; 10 bases map to TRBD1. The germline gives CDR1 MGHRA, CDR2 YSYEKL. J lost 2 bases, V lost 5 bases, and 9 bases had no gene match. CDR3 length equals 16 residues. This CDR3 reads CASSGVPGQGTYEQYF. In nucleotides, the CDR3 is TGCGCCAGCAGCGGGGTTCCGGGACAGGGGACCTACGAGCAGTACTTC.

This chain connects TRBV6-5 to TRBJ2-7; a possible D gene is TRBD2 (6 bases). The CDR3 covers 14 residues. Germline-derived CDR1 and CDR2 are MNHEY and SVGAGI. V lost 2 bases and J lost 6, with 14 bases in between. Here the CDR3 DNA reads TGTGCCAGCAGTTACGGGAATCGGGGGTCCGAGCAGTACTTC. It translates to CASSYGNRGSEQYF.

The CDR3 is CASSYGMGGPVYEQYF. The CDR3 DNA reads TGTGCCAGCAGTTACGGGATGGGGGGGCCGGTCTACGAGCAGTACTTC. The chain joins TRBV6-6 to TRBJ2-7; a possible D gene is TRBD2 (7 bases). Germline V lookup: CDR1 MNHNY, CDR2 SVGAGI (reference sequence). Trimming cost V 2 bases and J 3 bases, with 17 bases left between them. The length of the CDR3 is 16 residues.

This clone was recorded only once. V is TRBV5-6 and J is TRBJ1-2; no definite D call. Germline CDR1 reads SGHDT; CDR2 reads YYEEEE. V lost 0 bases, J lost 4 bases, and 13 bases lay in between. CDR3 length: 15 amino acids. CDR3 in amino acids: CASSLGRLRGYGYTF. The CDR3 DNA reads TGTGCCAGCAGCTTGGGAAGGCTTCGGGGCTATGGCTACACCTTC.

The V and J genes are TRBV6-6 and TRBJ2-1; the D is unclear. The CDR3 has 11 residues. Between the trimmed V and J ends, which lost 6 bases and 7 bases, there was a span of 7 bases. Germline CDR1 is MNHNY and CDR2 is SVGAGI (reference sequence). The CDR3 DNA is TGTGCCAGCAGAAATATGAATGAGCAGTTCTTC. Translated: CASRNMNEQFF.

J is TRBJ2-7 and V is TRBV4-1, with 7 bases matching TRBD1. CDR3 length equals 15 residues. CDR1 is MGHRA and CDR2 is YSYEKL in the germline V gene. Trimming cost V 6 bases and J 2 bases; bases outside gene matches: 10. CDR3 loop: CASRYDDRVPYEQYF. The CDR3 nucleotides are TGCGCCAGCAGGTATGATGACAGGGTACCCTACGAGCAGTACTTC.

This clone was counted a few times. The chain uses TRBV28 and TRBJ2-2; no firm D call. CDR1 is MDHEN and CDR2 is SYDVKM in the germline V gene. The V gene lost 1 base and the J gene lost 1 base, with 4 bases spanning the gap. This CDR3 is 14 amino acids long. CDR3 sequence (DNA): TGTGCCAGCAGTTTATATATGAACACCGGGGAGCTGTTTTTT. It encodes CASSLYMNTGELFF.

This clone was counted between two and nine times. This chain links TRBV27 with TRBJ2-1; D may be TRBD2 (5 bases). Germline V gene sequence: CDR1 MNHEY, CDR2 SMNVEV (reference sequence). V dropped 3 bases and J dropped 3 bases, with 9 bases sitting between them. The CDR3 runs 14 residues. CDR3 sequence: CASSFTRSYNEQFF. For the CDR3, the DNA is TGTGCCAGCAGTTTTACTAGAAGCTACAATGAGCAGTTCTTC.

The gene calls are TRBV2 and TRBJ2-1; D is perhaps TRBD1 (5 bases). The CDR3 runs to 16 residues. V dropped 8 bases and J dropped 0 bases, with 17 bases sitting between them. CDR1 and CDR2 from the germline V gene are SNHLY and FYNNEI. CDR3 coding DNA: TGTGCCAGCGTCTCCAAGGGGAAGACCTCCTACAATGAGCAGTTCTTC. Its translation is CASVSKGKTSYNEQFF.

The V gene is TRBV6-1, the J gene TRBJ2-6; D is unresolved. CDR1 and CDR2 (germline): MNHNS, SASEGT. Trimming removed 6 bases from V and 2 bases from J, with 8 bases in between. The CDR3 has 14 residues. In DNA form, the CDR3 reads TGTGCCAGCAGGGCGACTGCTGGGGCCAACGTCCTGACTTTC. It yields the protein CASRATAGANVLTF.

This rearrangement joins TRBV9 to TRBJ2-1; 14 bases match TRBD2. This CDR3 has 16 amino acids. Germline values: CDR1 SGDLS, CDR2 YYNGEE. J was trimmed by 10 bases and V by 2 bases; bases with no gene match: 8. The CDR3 sequence is CASSVRLAGGPGEQFF. The DNA for the CDR3 is TGTGCCAGCAGCGTCCGACTAGCGGGAGGGCCAGGGGAGCAGTTCTTC.

The chain links TRBV2 to TRBJ1-6, with a possible D match to TRBD1 (6 bases). Germline-derived CDR1 and CDR2 are SNHLY and FYNNEI. This CDR3 region has 15 residues. The germline V and J ends were trimmed by 4 bases and 3 bases, with 10 bases remaining between them. In DNA, the CDR3 is TGTGCCAGCAGTGGGGCCAGGGGCTATAATTCACCCCTCCACTTT. Its translation: CASSGARGYNSPLHF.